What follows are 2 T cell receptor beta chains derived from one specimen sequenced in a study of Ad26.COV2.S vaccination and SARS-CoV-2 variants. Treatment defined: around 19 received Ad26.COV2.S at low or high dose, single or two shots; 5 received placebo; per-sample allocation not given. Sampling occurred on day 63 after the first vaccine or placebo injection. Sequencing used immunoSEQ multiplex PCR; TCRdb keeps in-frame clones, though not all of them. The table shows 350,000 to 450,000 clones, with about nine tenths occurring only once. The source material was peripheral blood, sampled in a trial of Ad26.COV2.S vaccine versus placebo. The receptors were gathered from a person between 18 and 60 years old who received the Ad26.COV2.S COVID-19 vaccine or a placebo.

The V and J genes are TRBV2 and TRBJ2-5, with 7 bases fitting TRBD1. J lost 0 bases, V lost 8 bases, and 12 bases had no gene match. The CDR3 length is 16 residues. Germline lookup yields CDR1 SNHLY and CDR2 FYNNEI. The CDR3 region has the DNA TGTGCCAGCCTCCAGCCTGGACAGGCAGACCAAGAGACCCAGTACTTC. Translation gives CASLQPGQADQETQYF.

V usage is TRBV11-3 and J usage is TRBJ1-2, with TRBD1 as a possible D gene (5 bases). The CDR3 covers 12 residues. Trimming left V 0 bases short and J 6 bases short, with 5 bases between. Germline loops: CDR1 SGHNT, CDR2 YENEEA. CDR3: CASSLDRDGYTF. Here the CDR3 DNA reads TGTGCCAGCAGCTTAGACAGGGATGGCTACACCTTC.